The 24 T cell receptor beta chains in this list originate from one sample, sequenced in a study of shared clonotypes between healthy human individuals. The protocol was immunoSEQ multiplex PCR, while the TCRdb copy is restricted to in-frame clones and leaves out a portion. Of 2 million to 2.5 million clones in the sample, 85% to 95% were seen once. The sample was naive CD4+ T cells from PBMCs. Subset indicated: CD45RA+ positively selected. All receptors derive from a man aged 18 to 30 in good health. Some clones in this sample may be carry-over from other donors' samples.

The chain carries TRBV29-1 and TRBJ2-2, with 7 bases that match TRBD2. The V gene end was trimmed by 2 bases and the J gene end by 6 bases; junction bases not matched to a gene: 9. The CDR3 spans 15 residues. Germline-derived CDR1 and CDR2 are SQVTM and ANQGSEA. The CDR3 bases are TGCAGCGTTGAAAAGGCGGGAGAGCAGTCCGGGGAGCTGTTTTTT. Residues: CSVEKAGEQSGELFF.

The chain carries TRBV13 and TRBJ1-4; 8 nucleotides match TRBD1. The CDR3 is made up of 18 amino acids. V was pared by 5 bases and J by 8 bases, with 19 bases of the junction left unmatched. Germline values: CDR1 PRHDT, CDR2 FYEKMQ (reference sequence). The CDR3 DNA reads as TGTGCCAGCAGCCGCGCTCACGGACCAGACAGGGGAGAGGAAAAACTGTTTTTT. This sequence encodes CASSRAHGPDRGEEKLFF.

This chain links TRBV6-5 with TRBJ1-1; no definite D call. Trimming took 5 bases from V and 1 from J, leaving 5 bases between them. CDR3 length: 12 amino acids. CDR1 MNHEY and CDR2 SVGAGI come from the germline V gene. For the CDR3, the DNA is TGTGCCAGCAGTAACGGGAACACTGAAGCTTTCTTT. Translation gives CASSNGNTEAFF.

This sequence joins TRBV28 and TRBJ1-1; 9 bases fit TRBD1. V gave up 7 bases and J gave up 3 bases; unmatched junction bases: 18. This CDR3 spans 18 amino acids. CDR1 MDHEN and CDR2 SYDVKM come from the germline V gene. CDR3 amino acids: CASITAHTGGVPYTEAFF. The CDR3 coding sequence is TGTGCCAGCATCACAGCCCATACAGGGGGCGTCCCGTACACTGAAGCTTTCTTT.

Concerning this clone itself: The sample holds other DNA sequences that translate to the same CDR3. The genes are TRBV30 and TRBJ1-1; perhaps TRBD1 as D (6 bases). Germline V gene data show CDR1 as GTSNPN and CDR2 as SVGIG (reference sequence). The V and J ends lost 2 bases and 5 bases respectively, with 12 bases between them. The CDR3 runs to 13 residues. The chain's CDR3 is CAWSRGGGTEAFF. CDR3 DNA sequence: TGTGCCTGGAGTAGGGGGGGCGGGACTGAAGCTTTCTTT.

This sequence joins TRBV7-2 and TRBJ2-1; TRBD2 matches 8 bases. Germline trimming cut 4 bases from V and 1 base from J; bases unmatched to any gene: 6. The CDR3 has 16 amino acids. The V gene's germline CDR1 is SGHTA and CDR2 FQGNSA. The chain's CDR3 is CASSSGRGRSYNEQFF. CDR3 in DNA: TGTGCCAGCAGCTCCGGGCGCGGGAGGTCCTACAATGAGCAGTTCTTC.

The chain joins TRBV5-1 to TRBJ1-1; a weak D match, TRBD1 (5 bases). V lost 5 bases and J 11 bases, leaving 19 bases between the germline ends. Germline values: CDR1 SGHRS, CDR2 YFSETQ. This CDR3 is built from 13 residues. The CDR3 region is CASREGRESGAFF. In DNA, the CDR3 is TGCGCCAGCAGAGAGGGGCGCGAGTCGGGGGCTTTCTTT. Complete variable domain (other parts from reference TRBV5-1 and TRBJ1-1): KAGVTQTPRYLIKTRGQQVTLSCSPISGHRSVSWYQQTPGQGLQFLFEYFSETQRNKGNFPGRFSGRQFSNSRSEMNVSTLELGDSALYLCASREGRESGAFFGQGTRLTVV.

The V gene is TRBV4-2, the J gene TRBJ2-4; 7 bases align to TRBD2. The J segment lost 3 bases and the V segment lost 1 base, leaving 9 bases of the junction unmatched. Germline-derived CDR1 and CDR2 are LGHNA and YNFKEQ. The CDR3 covers 17 residues. The CDR3 loop is CASSQVGAGAGKNIQYF. The CDR3 DNA sequence: TGTGCCAGCAGCCAAGTAGGGGCGGGAGCTGGCAAAAACATTCAGTACTTC.

The chain combines TRBV28 with TRBJ2-7; 10 bases map to TRBD1. CDR1 is MDHEN, CDR2 SYDVKM, per germline. The CDR3 has 15 amino acids. V shed 6 bases and J 6 bases; nucleotides not matched to a gene: 11. The DNA of the CDR3 is TGTGCCAGCAGCCTTCTAGGGGACAGGGGACCCGAGCAGTACTTC. Translation: CASSLLGDRGPEQYF.

V gene TRBV2 combines with J gene TRBJ2-5, with a weak D call TRBD1 (6 bases). CDR1 SNHLY and CDR2 FYNNEI come from the germline V gene. The CDR3 has 16 amino acids. V lost 5 bases, J lost 4 bases, and 20 bases lay in between. In DNA, the CDR3 is TGTGCCAGCAGTTCTCACAGGGCGCTATGGTCAGAGACCCAGTACTTC. Its protein is CASSSHRALWSETQYF.

The chain carries TRBV6-1 and TRBJ1-5, with TRBD1 as a possible D gene (5 bases). The CDR3 is 13 amino acids. V lost 9 bases and J 0 bases, leaving 9 bases between the germline ends. The V gene's germline CDR1 is MNHNS and CDR2 SASEGT. The CDR3 protein is CASRTTSNQPQHF. CDR3 nucleotide sequence: TGTGCCAGTCGGACAACTAGCAATCAGCCCCAGCATTTT.

This clone showed up just a few times. The chain couples TRBV28 to TRBJ2-7; D possibly corresponds to TRBD1 (5 bases). CDR3 size: 14 residues. CDR1 MDHEN and CDR2 SYDVKM come from the germline V gene. The germline V and J ends were trimmed by 7 bases and 0 bases, with 13 bases remaining between them. CDR3 sequence: CASTTYRNSYEQYF. Written as DNA, the CDR3 is TGTGCCAGCACTACATACAGGAACTCCTACGAGCAGTACTTC.

The chain links TRBV6-5 to TRBJ1-6; D is perhaps TRBD1 (5 bases). Trimming took 2 bases from V and 3 from J, leaving 8 bases between them. Germline loops: CDR1 MNHEY, CDR2 SVGAGI. CDR3 size: 15 residues. DNA of the CDR3: TGTGCCAGCAGTTACCAACAGGACTATAATTCACCCCTCCACTTT. Its translation is CASSYQQDYNSPLHF.

The rearrangement uses TRBV10-3 and TRBJ1-4; a possible D gene is TRBD1 (5 bases). In germline, CDR1 is ENHRY, CDR2 SYGVKD. The CDR3 consists of 13 residues. V lost 4 bases to trimming and J lost 8 bases, with 11 bases between them. CDR3 region: CAISGGVGEKLFF. CDR3 coding DNA: TGTGCCATCAGTGGGGGGGTAGGAGAAAAACTGTTTTTT.

Written as DNA, the CDR3 is TGTGCCAGCAGCCTCAGGACGAGAGCTTTCTTT. Translation: CASSLRTRAFF. V and J are TRBV6-5 and TRBJ1-1; no reliable D call. V was trimmed by 6 bases and J by 10 bases, leaving 12 bases between them. This CDR3 contains 11 residues. Germline V lookup: CDR1 MNHEY, CDR2 SVGAGI.

The chain couples TRBV5-1 to TRBJ2-4; D is uncertain. With 8 bases removed from V and 0 bases from J, the gap between germline ends came to 18 bases. The CDR3 runs 16 residues. Per the germline V gene, CDR1 is SGHRS and CDR2 is YFSETQ. CDR3: CASNPGPAGAKNIQYF. The CDR3 nucleotides read TGCGCCAGTAACCCCGGGCCGGCAGGAGCCAAAAACATTCAGTACTTC.

This chain joins TRBV7-2 and TRBJ2-7, with unresolved D. The germline V gene has CDR1 SGHTA and CDR2 FQGNSA. The CDR3 is made up of 14 amino acids. Trimming stripped 5 bases from V and 2 bases from J, with 13 bases between. CDR3 loop: CASSPARSTYEQYF. DNA for the CDR3: TGTGCCAGCAGCCCCGCCCGGAGTACCTACGAGCAGTACTTC.

This sequence joins TRBV5-6 and TRBJ1-6, with D possibly matching TRBD1 (6 bases). This CDR3 contains 15 residues. V was cut by 4 bases and J by 3 bases, with 11 bases left in between. CDR1 and CDR2 from the germline V gene are SGHDT and YYEEEE. The CDR3 coding sequence is TGTGCCAGCAGCGTTGGACAGATCTATAATTCACCCCTCCACTTT. This gives the protein CASSVGQIYNSPLHF.

This rearrangement joins TRBV28 to TRBJ2-7, with 8 bases fitting TRBD2. V shed 9 bases and J 3 bases; nucleotides not matched to a gene: 16. The CDR3 sequence is 16 residues long. The germline V gene has CDR1 MDHEN and CDR2 SYDVKM. CDR3 loop: CASDLPRAGGDYEQYF. In DNA, the CDR3 is TGTGCCAGTGATCTTCCCCGGGCGGGGGGCGACTACGAGCAGTACTTC. Drawing the rest from reference TRBV28 and TRBJ2-7, the complete variable domain is DVKVTQSSRYLVKRTGEKVFLECVQDMDHENMFWYRQDPGLGLRLIYFSYDVKMKEKGDIPEGYSVSREKKERFSLILESASTNQTSMYLCASDLPRAGGDYEQYFGPGTRLTVT.

This chain links TRBV18 with TRBJ2-7; D not resolved. CDR3 size: 15 residues. Germline CDR1 and CDR2: KGHSH and LQKENI. Trimming left V 2 bases short and J 2 bases short, with 13 bases between. The CDR3 DNA sequence: TGTGCCAGCTCACCAATTCCCGGGTATACCTACGAGCAGTACTTC. Protein: CASSPIPGYTYEQYF.

This chain connects TRBV4-3 to TRBJ1-1, with D uncertain. V lost 1 base, J lost 4 bases, and 7 bases lay in between. The germline gives CDR1 LGHNA, CDR2 YSLEER. The CDR3 has 13 amino acids. CDR3 nucleotides: TGCGCCAGCAGCCAAGGGACCCTCACTGAAGCTTTCTTT. Its protein product is CASSQGTLTEAFF.

The chain links TRBV18 to TRBJ1-1, with no clear D. Germline assignment: CDR1 KGHSH and CDR2 LQKENI. Trimming removed 8 bases at V and 5 bases at J, with 15 bases between. This CDR3 has 13 residues. CDR3 protein: CASLGELGTEAFF. The CDR3 nucleotides are TGTGCCAGCCTGGGCGAATTGGGGACTGAAGCTTTCTTT.

The V call is TRBV7-4, the J call TRBJ2-1, with 7 bases matching TRBD2. The germline gives CDR1 SGHVT, CDR2 SQSDAQ. The CDR3 covers 19 residues. The trim removed 2 bases at V and 8 bases at J, leaving 21 bases unmatched. CDR3 loop: CASSLRRFGRGGPLDEQFF. CDR3 in DNA: TGTGCCAGCAGCTTAAGACGGTTTGGAAGGGGAGGGCCTCTCGATGAGCAGTTCTTC.

The rearrangement links TRBV4-3 to TRBJ1-5; unclear D gene. With 1 base removed from V and 2 bases from J, the gap between germline ends came to 9 bases. From germline, CDR1 is LGHNA and CDR2 YSLEER. CDR3 length: 15 residues. The CDR3, as DNA: TGCGCCAGCAGCCAAGTGGTGGCAGGCAATCAGCCCCAGCATTTT. Protein product: CASSQVVAGNQPQHF.